This T cell receptor beta chain was sequenced for a study of T cell repertoires in cytomegalovirus infection. Background on the study: From public TCR beta signatures came an indication of both CMV infection and matching HLA type. Study-wide points: Totalled public TCR beta family frequency picked out people who carried CMV plus the relevant HLA.

This clonotype showed up many times. Its specificity is not known. Germline CDR1 GTSNPN, CDR2 SVGIG (reference sequence). Trimming cost V 3 bases and J 4 bases; bases outside gene matches: 3. The length of the CDR3 is 14 residues. MiXCR, applied by TCRdb to the reads, yields one record per CDR3 protein. Seen here are under 450,000 distinct CDR3 sequences, just under 35% observed once, and the top ten hold about 13%. The receptor was isolated from a human donor in good health (CMV status not recorded). Some clones in this sample may be carry-over from other donors' samples. Sequencing used cultured PBMCs, obtained from culture after CMV antigen stimulation. V gene TRBV30 combines with J gene TRBJ1-6; 7 bases are shared with TRBD1. CDR3 in amino acids: CAWRTGTYNSPLHF. The CDR3 DNA reads TGTGCCTGGAGGACAGGGACATATAATTCACCCCTCCACTTT.